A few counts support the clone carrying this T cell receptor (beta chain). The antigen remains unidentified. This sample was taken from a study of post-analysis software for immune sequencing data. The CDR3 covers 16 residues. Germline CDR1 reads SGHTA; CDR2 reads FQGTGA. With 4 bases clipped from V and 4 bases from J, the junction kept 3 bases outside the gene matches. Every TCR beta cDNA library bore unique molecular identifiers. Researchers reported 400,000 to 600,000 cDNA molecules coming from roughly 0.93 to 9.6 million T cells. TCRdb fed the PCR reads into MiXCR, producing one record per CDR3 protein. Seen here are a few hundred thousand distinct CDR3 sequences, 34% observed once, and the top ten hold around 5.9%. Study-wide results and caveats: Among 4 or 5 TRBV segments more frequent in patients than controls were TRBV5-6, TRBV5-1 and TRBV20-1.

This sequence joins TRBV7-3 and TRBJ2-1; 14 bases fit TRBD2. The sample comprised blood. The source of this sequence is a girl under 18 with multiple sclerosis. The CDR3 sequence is CASSSGTSGGYNEQFF. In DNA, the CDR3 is TGTGCCAGCAGCTCAGGGACTAGCGGGGGTTACAATGAGCAGTTCTTC.